The sequence of this T cell receptor (beta chain) was determined in a study of blood T cell repertoires in COVID-19. Study-level background: COVID-19 samples collected from the United States, Italy and Spain covered acute and convalescent phases.

Patients at the Seattle site were enrolled during active infection and followed longitudinally. Source study methods: Amplification of reference gene primers provided the estimated nucleated cell counts. Some clones are missing from TCRdb's copy, which holds only in-frame ones; the method was immunoSEQ multiplex PCR. The D gene and trimming were derived from the DNA, and the V and J assignments and clone size from that table. The sample lists roughly 100,000 clones; 80% to 95% were seen once. The sequenced sample consisted of peripheral blood. The clonotype comes from a woman between 45 and 60 years old with COVID-19, enrolled during active disease.

The CDR3 nucleotides read TGTGCCAGCAGTGAGGGGAAGCGGGGGGGCTACAATGAGCAGTTCTTC. Amino acid sequence: CASSEGKRGGYNEQFF. The genes are TRBV25-1 and TRBJ2-1; TRBD2 agrees at 10 bases. The V and J ends lost 3 bases and 3 bases, in that order; junction bases with no gene match: 5. This CDR3 has 16 residues. The germline CDR1 and CDR2 sequences are MGHDK and SYGVNS.